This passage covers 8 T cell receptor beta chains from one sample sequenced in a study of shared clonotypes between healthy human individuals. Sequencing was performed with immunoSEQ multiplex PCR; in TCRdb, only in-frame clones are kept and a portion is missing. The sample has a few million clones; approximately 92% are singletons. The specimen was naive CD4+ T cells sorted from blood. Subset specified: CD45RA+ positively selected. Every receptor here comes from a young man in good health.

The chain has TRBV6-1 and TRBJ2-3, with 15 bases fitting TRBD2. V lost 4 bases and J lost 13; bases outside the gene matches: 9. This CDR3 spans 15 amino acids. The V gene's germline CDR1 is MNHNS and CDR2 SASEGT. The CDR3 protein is CASSAVGLAGGREYF. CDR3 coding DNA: TGTGCCAGCAGTGCCGTTGGACTAGCGGGGGGGAGAGAGTATTTT.

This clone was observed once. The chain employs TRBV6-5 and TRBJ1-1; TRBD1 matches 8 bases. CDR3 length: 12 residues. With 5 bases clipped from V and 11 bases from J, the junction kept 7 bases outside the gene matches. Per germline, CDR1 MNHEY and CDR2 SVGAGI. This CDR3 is CASSKRQGQAFF. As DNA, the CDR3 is TGTGCCAGCAGTAAGCGACAGGGGCAGGCTTTCTTT.

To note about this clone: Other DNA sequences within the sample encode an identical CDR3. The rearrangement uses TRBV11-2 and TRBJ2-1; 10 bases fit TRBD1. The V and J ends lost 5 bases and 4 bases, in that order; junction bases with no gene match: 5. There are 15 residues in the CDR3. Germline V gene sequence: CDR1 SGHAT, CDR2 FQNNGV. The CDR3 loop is CASSRDRGTYNEQFF. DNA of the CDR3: TGTGCCAGCAGCCGGGACAGGGGTACGTACAATGAGCAGTTCTTC.

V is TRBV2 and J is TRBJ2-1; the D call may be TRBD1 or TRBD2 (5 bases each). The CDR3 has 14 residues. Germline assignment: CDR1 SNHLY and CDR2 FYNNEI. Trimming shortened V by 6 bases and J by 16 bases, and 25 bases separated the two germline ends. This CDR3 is CASSRDGEWLQCFF. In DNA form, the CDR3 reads TGTGCCAGCAGCCGGGACGGTGAATGGCTTCAATGCTTCTTC.

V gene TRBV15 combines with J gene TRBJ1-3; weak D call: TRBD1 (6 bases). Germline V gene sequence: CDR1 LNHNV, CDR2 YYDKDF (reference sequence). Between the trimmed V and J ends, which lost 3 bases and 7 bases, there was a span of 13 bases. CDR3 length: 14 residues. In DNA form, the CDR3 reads TGTGCCACCAGCAGCGTACGGGGGGCGAACACCATATATTTT. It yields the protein CATSSVRGANTIYF.

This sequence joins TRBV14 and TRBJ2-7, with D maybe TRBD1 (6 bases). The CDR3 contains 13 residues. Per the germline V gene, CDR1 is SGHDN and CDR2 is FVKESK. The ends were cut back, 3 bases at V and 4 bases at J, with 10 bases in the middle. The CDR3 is CASSHGTRYEQYF. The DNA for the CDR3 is TGTGCCAGCAGCCATGGGACACGGTACGAGCAGTACTTC.

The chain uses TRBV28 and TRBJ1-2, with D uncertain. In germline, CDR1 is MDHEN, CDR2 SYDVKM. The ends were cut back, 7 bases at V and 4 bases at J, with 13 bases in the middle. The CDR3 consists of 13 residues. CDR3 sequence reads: CASTPPDPYGYTF. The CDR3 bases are TGTGCCAGCACCCCCCCTGACCCCTATGGCTACACCTTC.

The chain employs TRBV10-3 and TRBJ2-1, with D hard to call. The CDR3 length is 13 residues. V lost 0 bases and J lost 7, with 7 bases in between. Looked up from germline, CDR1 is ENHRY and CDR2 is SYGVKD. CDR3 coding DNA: TGTGCCATCAGTGAGTCACGGTTGAATGAGCAGTTCTTC. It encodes CAISESRLNEQFF.